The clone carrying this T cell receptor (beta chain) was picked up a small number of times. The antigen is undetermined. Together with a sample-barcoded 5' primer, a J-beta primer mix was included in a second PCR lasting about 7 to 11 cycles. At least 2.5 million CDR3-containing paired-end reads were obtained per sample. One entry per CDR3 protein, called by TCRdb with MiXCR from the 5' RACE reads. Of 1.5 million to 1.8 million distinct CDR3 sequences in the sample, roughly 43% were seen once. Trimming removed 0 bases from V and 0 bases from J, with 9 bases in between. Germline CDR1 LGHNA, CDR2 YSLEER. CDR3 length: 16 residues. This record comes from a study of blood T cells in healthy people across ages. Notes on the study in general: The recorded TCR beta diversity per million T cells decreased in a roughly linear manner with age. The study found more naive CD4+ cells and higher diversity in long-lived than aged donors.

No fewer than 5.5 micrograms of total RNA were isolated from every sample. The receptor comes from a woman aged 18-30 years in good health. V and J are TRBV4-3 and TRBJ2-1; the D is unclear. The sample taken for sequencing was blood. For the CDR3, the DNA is TGCGCCAGCAGCCAAGAGGATTGGGGCTCCTACAATGAGCAGTTCTTC. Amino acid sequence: CASSQEDWGSYNEQFF.